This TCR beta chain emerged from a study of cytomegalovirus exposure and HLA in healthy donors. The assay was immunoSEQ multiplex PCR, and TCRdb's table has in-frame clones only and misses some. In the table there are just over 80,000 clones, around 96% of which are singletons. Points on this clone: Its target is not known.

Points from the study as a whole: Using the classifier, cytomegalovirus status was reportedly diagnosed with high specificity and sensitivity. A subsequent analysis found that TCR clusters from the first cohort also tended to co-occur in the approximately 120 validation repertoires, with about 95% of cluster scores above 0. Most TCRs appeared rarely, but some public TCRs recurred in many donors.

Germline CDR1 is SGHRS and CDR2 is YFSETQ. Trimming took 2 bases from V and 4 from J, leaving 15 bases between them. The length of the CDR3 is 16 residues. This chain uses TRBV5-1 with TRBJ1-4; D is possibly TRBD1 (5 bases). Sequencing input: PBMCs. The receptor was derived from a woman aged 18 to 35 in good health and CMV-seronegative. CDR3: CASSFQGRGINEKLFF. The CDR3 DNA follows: TGCGCCAGCAGCTTTCAGGGTAGGGGAATTAATGAAAAACTGTTTTTT.